This T cell receptor (beta chain) derives from a study of cytomegalovirus exposure and HLA in healthy donors (dated by TCRdb to the late 2010s). Turning to the overall study: An earlier analysis of roughly 570 of the donors reported approximately 280 Gb of sequence data and around 100 million unique TCR beta sequences obtained from 180 million or so T cells. An early release covering 500 to 750 HLA-typed donors comprised about 290 gigabases of sequencing data and around 86 million unique TCR sequences. The genetic ancestry cluster associated with self-reported Caucasian donors included 81% of the roughly 390 genotyped donors. The aim of the study was to test whether cataloging public T cell receptors could identify signatures of past pathogen exposure. The study used immunosequencing to profile the T cell repertoires of approximately 630 subjects and linked those repertoires to cytomegalovirus serostatus. Along with the approximately 700-subject first cohort, a separate validation cohort of over a hundred different subjects was used. To predict cytomegalovirus infection status, the study brought together high-throughput TCR immunosequencing, statistical association of individual TCRs with disease status, and machine learning. In a later analysis, previously published TCR beta repertoires from 550 to 700 donors were re-analyzed and high-resolution HLA genotyping was added so that TCR occurrence patterns could be studied. In the later analysis, no new phenotypic data were used to find candidate immune exposures; instead, reliance was placed on TCR beta sequences and their occurrence across donors. In an earlier analysis of 550 to 700 of the donors, high-throughput TCR beta sequencing was used to judge whether each TCR beta V gene segment behaved as functional or pseudogenic. Alongside the repertoire data, information on donor age, sex, ethnicity and CMV serostatus was compiled. A later genetic analysis took genome-wide SNP genotypes for about 55% of the roughly 670 donors and used that subset as a discovery cohort. All discovery cohort repertoires had been generated using a single sequencing platform. Both class I and class II loci were covered by HLA typing, at four-digit resolution. Typing coverage differed by locus: A, B, C, DRB1 and DQB1 were typed in about 620-640 donors, DQA1 in 500 to 550, DPA1 in approximately 600, and DPB1 in 450 to 480. Four or five DR-DQ haplotypes were handled as single units for association and clustering, since linkage in the cohort was strong. Across around 400 genotyped donors of the cohort, an average of about 200,000 unique TCR beta nucleotide sequences per donor were sequenced, and roughly a sixth of those sequences were non-productive.

To prepare the library, the immunoSEQ multiplex PCR assay was applied. For the multiplex PCR, a mixture combining 60 forward primers for TCR Vbeta segments and 13 reverse primers for TCR Jbeta segments was used. Amplification of the CDR3 region of rearranged TCR beta genes was performed with a multiplex PCR assay on genomic DNA. The amplified TCR beta libraries were sequenced on the Illumina HiSeq System as 87-base-pair reads. In the original analysis: In a later analysis, tens of millions of unique TCR beta chains were counted across the roughly 670 repertoires, and approximately 9.9 million of these chains were shared by at least two donors. A nearest-neighbor algorithm error-corrected the raw reads and collapsed the reads into unique sequences, merging closely related sequences to remove PCR and sequencing errors. To assign V, D and J gene segments, CDR3 sequences were aligned to IMGT reference sequences. For a sequence to be retained, at least a six-nucleotide match to both a V gene segment and a J gene segment was required. A rearrangement counted as productive if the CDR3 had no stop codons and remained in frame with V and J, and every other rearrangement counted as non-productive. Following IMGT convention, CDR3 was defined as the stretch from the second conserved V-encoded cysteine to the conserved J-encoded phenylalanine. The earlier analysis of approximately 500 of the donors excluded sequences that lacked an unambiguous match to a single V gene segment. An earlier analysis of several hundred of the donors called V segments functional above 56.7% productive rearrangements and segregating when the between-donor standard deviation exceeded 5%. A statistical classification framework was developed to diagnose cytomegalovirus status using the catalog of TCR beta chain sequences. V and J gene assignment, in a later analysis, came from comparing TCR nucleotide sequences with IMGT/GENE-DB human TR gene sequences. In a later analysis, CDR3 sequences and most-parsimonious VDJ recombination scenarios were assigned using the TCRdist pipeline. In a later analysis, each TCR beta chain was defined by its CDR3 amino acid sequence together with its V-gene family, and reads without a unique V-gene family were excluded. In a later analysis, 550 to 650 highly shared, low-generation-probability nucleotide sequences were removed to address suspected cross-contamination and a sequencing artifact. For each public chain, a later analysis derived a clonal expansion index from normalized ranks of inferred template counts within each repertoire. A later analysis computed generation probabilities with a VDJ recombination model fitted to out-of-frame rearrangements, and checked the results against IGoR. In a later analysis, hypergeometric tests were used to score TCR-TCR, TCR-HLA and TCR-CMV co-occurrence, with a repertoire-size bias correction applied to TCR pairs. False discovery rates were estimated in a later analysis by permuting HLA or CMV assignments 20 times. In a later analysis, co-occurring TCRs were grouped with DBSCAN, and TCRdist sequence similarity was added when clustering was performed within HLA-allele-positive subsets. Co-occurrence clustering excluded repertoires with fewer than 30,000 or more than 120,000 public chains, plus five with anomalous nucleotide sharing. Drawn from immuneACCESS, this table holds only the in-frame rearrangements with V and J called that TCRdb kept. Clones are partly lost; checked studies trace under half to an unresolved V gene and leave the rest unexplained. For V, J and clone size, that table is used; D and trimming come from the DNA. Here the sample has roughly 100,000 clones; 84% occur a single time. The ten most abundant clones make up over 5% of the sample.

What the study reported, not specific to this receptor: Most TCR sequences were seen in very few donors, while some public TCRs were found in many individuals. Roughly uniform sequencing depth across donors was assumed in presence/absence analyses, although this assumption may not hold. Most CMV-associated TCR beta chains appeared to be HLA-restricted in a later analysis, and the HLA associations seemed to be driven largely by CMV exposure. Because counts were too low, seventeen rarely observed V segments, including chromosome 9 orphons, were excluded from the earlier analysis of roughly 580 of the donors. A later analysis reported that several top co-occurrence clusters appeared linked to parvovirus B19, influenza, CMV and Epstein-Barr virus. Specific HLA alleles were associated with roughly 16,000 TCR beta sequences at a false discovery rate of 0.05 in a later analysis. A cluster of highly shared sequence variants was judged likely to be a technical artifact of the sequencing pipeline. The only immune exposure information available for the cohort was CMV serostatus. Compared with equally common non-associated chains, HLA-associated TCR beta chains in a later analysis were more clonally expanded and had lower generation probabilities. A further reported finding was that TCR beta sequences accurately predicted the HLA-A and HLA-B alleles for most subjects in the first cohort. Correlated functional status among segregating V segments might be attributable to linkage disequilibrium, but an unknown experimental factor could not be ruled out. A later analysis found that TCR association rates varied across HLA loci, with DRB1 alleles showing the most associated TCRs and HLA-C alleles the fewest. Only TCR beta chains were sequenced in this cohort, and the absence of alpha or paired-chain data limited detectable features. The study gave a list of 150 to 200 TCR beta chains associated with cytomegalovirus. V-gene and J-gene trimming of TCR beta chains was associated with a missense DCLRE1C variant in a later genetic analysis, and the association was replicated in an independent cohort. A later genetic analysis reported fewer N-insertions in productive TCRs among donors in an Asian-associated ancestry cluster than the roughly 720-donor mean. In an earlier analysis of some 550 of the donors, most TCR beta V segments were observed in productive rearrangements about 90% or about 30% of the time, broadly matching IMGT annotations. In both the original and validation cohorts, the classifier was reported to diagnose cytomegalovirus status with high specificity and sensitivity. The 87-base-pair reads could not distinguish some IMGT-functional V segments, including TRBV6-2 and TRBV6-3, so those segments were excluded. When HLA alleles, especially DR and DQ, strongly co-occurred, attributing TCR associations to individual alleles was difficult. Three of the identified cytomegalovirus-associated TCR beta chains were confirmed in vitro to be specific for cytomegalovirus antigens. Because HLA typing was unavailable for some donors at each locus, only the typed subset was used in association tests. It was suggested by the authors that the approach could potentially be generalized to other disease states and immunological phenotypes.

Note on this clone: No cognate antigen has been identified for it. Base quality data are lacking; no much larger clone is found one base away.

From the germline V gene (reference sequence), CDR1 is LNHDA and CDR2 is SQIVND. Trimming removed 1 base from V and 5 bases from J, leaving 8 bases between the germline ends. Measured from the cysteine to the phenylalanine, the CDR3 is 13 residues long. The entry retains the CDR3 DNA only, 39 bases that are in frame from base 1. In total, approximately 610 healthy bone marrow donors made up the cohort. All cohort members were sampled while nominally healthy, although unrecorded immune exposures were likely present. The donor was CMV seropositive and was included in the group of 270 or so seropositive cohort members. Every donor gave a peripheral blood sample, and the peripheral blood mononuclear cells from that sample were used for TCR beta sequencing. Genomic DNA was extracted from the blood cell samples with the Qiagen DNeasy Blood Extraction Kit.

The sequence joins TRBV19 to TRBJ2-5; the D gene is perhaps TRBD2, from 6 matching bases. This receptor was obtained from a woman aged 18-29 years in good health and CMV-seropositive. Sequencing was performed on PBMCs. The DNA sequence is given as TGTGCCAGTAGTATAGGTGGAGGGGAGACCCAGTACTTC. Its coded protein is CASSIGGGETQYF. The full variable domain, with segments outside the CDR3 supplied by the reference TRBV19 and TRBJ2-5 proteins, appears as DGGITQSPKYLFRKEGQNVTLSCEQNLNHDAMYWYRQDPGQGLRLIYYSQIVNDFQKGDIAEGYSVSREKKESFPLTVTSAQKNPTAFYLCASSIGGGETQYFGPGTRLLVL.